Below, 30 T cell receptor beta chains from the same sample are listed, as sequenced in a study of vaccination and CD4 T cells after COVID-19. These TCRs are of unknown antigen specificity. With the Oncomine TCR Beta short-read assay, DNA from cultured CD4+ T cells was sequenced. It was cultured CD4+ T cells from which genomic DNA was extracted. TCRdb re-analysed the PCR reads in MiXCR, keeping a single row per CDR3 protein. Of 8,500 to 14,000 distinct CDR3 sequences in the sample, around 30% are singletons; the top ten hold about a fifth. Treatment defined: roughly 10-day PBMC culture with coronavirus spike peptide pools or control peptides (ViraFEST assay). One should note that the unexposed donor's CD4+ T cells were collected before the COVID-19 pandemic (2011-2018). The source material was CD4+ T cells from blood, cultured in vitro. All receptors come from a human donor in good health.

The V and J genes are TRBV29-1 and TRBJ1-1; D not certain. CDR3 size: 11 residues. From germline, CDR1 is SQVTM and CDR2 ANQGSEA. The germline V and J ends were trimmed by 7 bases and 4 bases, with 10 bases remaining between them. DNA for the CDR3: TGCAGCGCCACGGTGGTCACTGAAGCTTTCTTT. Amino acids: CSATVVTEAFF.

The chain uses TRBV7-2 and TRBJ1-1, with 8 bases identical to TRBD1. Germline CDR1 reads SGHTA; CDR2 reads FQGNSA. The CDR3 covers 14 residues. The V gene end was trimmed by 5 bases and the J gene end by 4 bases; junction bases not matched to a gene: 6. The CDR3 DNA follows: TGTGCCAGCAGCCTACGACAGGGGTTCACTGAAGCTTTCTTT. Its protein is CASSLRQGFTEAFF.

This rearrangement joins TRBV20-1 to TRBJ2-3, with D uncertain. This CDR3 region has 14 residues. Germline V CDR1 and CDR2: DFQATT, SNEGSKA (reference sequence). The V gene lost 6 bases and the J gene lost 1 base, with 14 bases spanning the gap. Here the CDR3 reads CSARLGGGTDTQYF. The CDR3 DNA sequence: TGCAGTGCGAGGCTGGGCGGTGGCACAGATACGCAGTATTTT.

The chain couples TRBV20-1 to TRBJ1-5; no definite D call. Looked up from germline, CDR1 is DFQATT and CDR2 is SNEGSKA (reference sequence). V lost 7 bases, J lost 9 bases, and 22 bases lay in between. This CDR3 is built from 14 residues. CDR3 DNA: TGCAGTGGGATAGATGGGCCGGTTGGACGGCCCCAGCATTTT. This translates into CSGIDGPVGRPQHF.

Judged by abundance, this clonotype is medium-sized (0.01 to 0.1%). The chain recombines TRBV6-1 with TRBJ2-5; 9 bases align to TRBD1. This CDR3 has 15 amino acids. The V gene's germline CDR1 is MNHNS and CDR2 SASEGT. The trim removed 5 bases at V and 4 bases at J, leaving 8 bases unmatched. CDR3 bases: TGTGCCAGCAGTACCCGACAGGGGGTACGAGAGACCCAGTACTTC. As protein: CASSTRQGVRETQYF.

The genes are TRBV7-6 and TRBJ1-2; perhaps TRBD1 as D (5 bases). The germline gives CDR1 SGHVS, CDR2 FNYEAQ. The V and J ends lost 2 bases and 1 base respectively, with 11 bases between them. The CDR3 is made up of 15 amino acids. CDR3 sequence: CASSLPFQGNYGYTF. CDR3 bases: TGTGCCAGCAGCTTACCCTTTCAGGGTAACTATGGCTACACCTTC.

There are a few counts of this clonotype. The gene calls are TRBV20-1 and TRBJ2-1; TRBD2 matches at 7 bases. The CDR3 is 14 residues long. V lost 0 bases, J lost 12 bases, and 11 bases stayed unmatched. Germline V gene lookup returns CDR1 DFQATT and CDR2 SNEGSKA (reference sequence). CDR3 region: CSARDRVGREWQFF. The DNA for the CDR3 is TGCAGTGCTAGAGATCGGGTAGGGCGGGAGTGGCAGTTCTTC.

This clonotype was seen only a few times. The chain recombines TRBV6-2 or TRBV6-3 with TRBJ2-7; 7 bases are a match to TRBD2. The trim removed 1 base at V and 5 bases at J, leaving 2 bases unmatched. The CDR3 runs to 13 residues. Germline V gene sequence: CDR1 MNHEY, CDR2 SVGEGT. In DNA, the CDR3 is TGTGCCAGCAGTTACTTGGCGGGGGACGAGCAGTACTTC. It codes for CASSYLAGDEQYF.

This chain joins TRBV5-5 and TRBJ1-2; 9 nucleotides match TRBD1. The germline gives CDR1 SGHKS, CDR2 YYEKEE (reference sequence). The ends lost 0 bases at V and 0 bases at J; junction bases unmatched: 3. This CDR3 spans 16 amino acids. The chain's CDR3 is CASSLGDRVANYGYTF. The DNA of the CDR3 is TGTGCCAGCAGCTTGGGGGACAGGGTGGCTAACTATGGCTACACCTTC.

V is TRBV28 and J is TRBJ2-1; 11 bases align to TRBD2. The CDR3 spans 14 residues. The junction had 5 bases not matched to a gene; V was cut back by 5 bases and J by 8 bases. Germline V gene data show CDR1 as MDHEN and CDR2 as SYDVKM. CDR3: CASSKLAGVHEQFF. The CDR3, as DNA: TGTGCCAGCAGTAAACTAGCGGGAGTCCATGAGCAGTTCTTC.

The chain employs TRBV5-1 and TRBJ2-1; 10 positions match TRBD2. In germline, CDR1 is SGHRS, CDR2 YFSETQ. The CDR3 totals 16 residues. With V trimmed by 0 bases and J by 10 bases, 10 bases remained unmatched. CDR3 nucleotide sequence: TGCGCCAGCAGCTTGGCCCTAGCGGGAGAAGTATGGGAGCAGTTCTTC. This codes for CASSLALAGEVWEQFF.

This clonotype showed up just a few times. One end of the junction does not line up with germline, which may come from a read error. This rearrangement joins TRBV14 to TRBJ2-7; TRBD1 matches 10 bases. The CDR3 is 13 residues long. Germline CDR1 and CDR2: SGHDN and FVKESK. The CDR3 region is CASSQDLGGQGHF. Here the CDR3 DNA reads TGTGCCAGCAGCCAAGATCTAGGGGGACAGGGGCACTTC.

V and J are TRBV7-6 and TRBJ2-7; TRBD2 matches at 8 bases. J lost 3 bases, V lost 5 bases, and 6 bases had no gene match. The CDR3 covers 14 residues. The germline gives CDR1 SGHVS, CDR2 FNYEAQ. This CDR3 reads CASSNSGNYYEQYF. CDR3 sequence (DNA): TGTGCCAGCAGCAATAGCGGGAATTACTACGAGCAGTACTTC.

This clonotype was seen more than once but under ten times. The chain recombines TRBV7-2 with TRBJ2-7, with a possible D match to TRBD1 (5 bases). The CDR3 covers 14 residues. Germline V gives CDR1 SGHTA, CDR2 FQGNSA. V lost 3 bases and J 6 bases, leaving 15 bases between the germline ends. CDR3 DNA: TGTGCCAGCAGCTTTTACCGGCAGGGTCCCGAGCAGTACTTC. This sequence encodes CASSFYRQGPEQYF.

This chain uses TRBV4-1 with TRBJ2-3; a weak D match, TRBD2 (6 bases). Trimming took off 3 bases at V and 5 bases at J, with 15 bases between the two ends. In germline, CDR1 is MGHRA, CDR2 YSYEKL. The CDR3 spans 15 residues. CDR3 DNA: TGCGCCAGCAGCCAGGAAAATATGGGACTAGATACGCAGTATTTT. Its protein is CASSQENMGLDTQYF.

This chain connects TRBV7-2 to TRBJ2-1; no reliable D call. Trimming left V 1 base short and J 0 bases short, with 7 bases between. Germline values: CDR1 SGHTA, CDR2 FQGNSA. This CDR3 has 15 residues. The CDR3 spells CASSLGWGSYNEQFF. Here the CDR3 DNA reads TGTGCCAGCAGCTTAGGATGGGGCTCCTACAATGAGCAGTTCTTC.

This clonotype showed up just a few times. The chain is built from TRBV6-2 or TRBV6-3 and TRBJ1-1; D call uncertain. V was clipped by 2 bases and J by 11 bases, with 9 bases between them. Germline V gives CDR1 MNHEY, CDR2 SVGEGT. This CDR3 has 11 amino acids. DNA for the CDR3: TGTGCCAGCAGTTACGGCGTGGGCGCTTTCTTT. It yields the protein CASSYGVGAFF.

A few counts support this clonotype. This chain uses TRBV7-2 with TRBJ2-2; a possible D gene is TRBD1 (6 bases). Germline CDR1 is SGHTA and CDR2 is FQGNSA. CDR3 length: 14 residues. Deletions cut 6 bases from V and 5 bases from J, with 13 bases between. The CDR3: CASRLDRRTGELFF. CDR3 sequence (DNA): TGTGCCAGCAGACTCGACAGGAGAACCGGGGAGCTGTTTTTT.

This clonotype was observed a handful of times. The chain has TRBV4-3 and TRBJ1-6; TRBD1 aligns across 7 bases. Germline CDR1 is LGHNA and CDR2 is YSLEER. V was pared by 4 bases and J by 8 bases, with 8 bases of the junction left unmatched. The CDR3 length is 15 residues. CDR3 sequence: CASSRDREGYSPLHF. The CDR3 region has the DNA TGCGCCAGCAGCCGAGACAGGGAAGGGTATTCACCCCTCCACTTT.

This clonotype was observed a single time. The V gene is TRBV15, the J gene TRBJ2-7; D is ambiguous. V gave up 0 bases and J gave up 0 bases, with 15 bases separating them. CDR3 length: 17 amino acids. Germline CDR1 and CDR2: LNHNV and YYDKDF (reference sequence). CDR3 loop: CATSRDPGLGFSYEQYF. CDR3 sequence (DNA): TGTGCCACCAGCAGAGATCCCGGGTTAGGATTCTCCTACGAGCAGTACTTC.

The chain is built from TRBV2 and TRBJ2-1, with 9 bases identical to TRBD1. Trimming removed 0 bases from V and 9 bases from J; junction bases left unmatched: 6. Germline CDR1 SNHLY, CDR2 FYNNEI. This CDR3 is built from 15 residues. The CDR3 loop reads CASSEATGGYGEQFF. CDR3 nucleotide sequence: TGTGCCAGCAGTGAAGCTACAGGGGGCTATGGTGAGCAGTTCTTC. The variable domain in full, with the rest retrieved from reference TRBV2 and TRBJ2-1, is EPEVTQTPSHQVTQMGQEVILRCVPISNHLYFYWYRQILGQKVEFLVSFYNNEISEKSEIFDDQFSVERPDGSNFTLKIRSTKLEDSAMYFCASSEATGGYGEQFFGPGTRLTVL.

By its share, this clonotype is medium-sized. The chain carries TRBV24-1 and TRBJ2-5; tentatively, D is TRBD2 (7 bases). Between the trimmed V and J ends, which lost 3 bases and 4 bases, there was a span of 14 bases. Germline CDR1 reads KGHDR; CDR2 reads SFDVKD. The CDR3 has 15 residues. CDR3 in DNA: TGTGCCACCAGTGATCTTGGGGGGGCCGGAGAGACCCAGTACTTC. Its protein is CATSDLGGAGETQYF.

The rearrangement links TRBV2 to TRBJ2-7; no reliable D call. Germline V gene data show CDR1 as SNHLY and CDR2 as FYNNEI. This CDR3 is 12 amino acids long. Between the trimmed V and J ends, which lost 6 bases and 0 bases, there was a span of 6 bases. Written as DNA, the CDR3 is TGTGCCAGCAGCTTTAGCTCCTACGAGCAGTACTTC. Protein: CASSFSSYEQYF.

This clonotype was detected only a few times. The chain joins TRBV6-1 to TRBJ1-2; tentative D call: TRBD1 (6 bases). This CDR3 has 14 amino acids. Trimming pared 9 bases from V and 4 bases from J, leaving 18 bases between. Germline V CDR1 and CDR2: MNHNS, SASEGT. CDR3 nucleotides: TGTGCCAGTAGATTAGGGGGGCGTATCTATGGCTACACCTTC. Translation gives CASRLGGRIYGYTF.

The table lists this clonotype with a few counts. This sequence joins TRBV20-1 and TRBJ1-1; the D gene is possibly TRBD1 (6 bases). The germline V and J ends were trimmed by 2 bases and 1 base, with 14 bases remaining between them. The germline V gene encodes CDR1 DFQATT and CDR2 SNEGSKA (reference sequence). CDR3 length equals 15 residues. CDR3 loop: CSARPPTGTNTEAFF. The CDR3 DNA follows: TGCAGTGCTAGACCTCCGACAGGTACGAACACTGAAGCTTTCTTT.

In the case of this clonotype: The junction and the germline gene differ at one end; a read error may be behind it. V gene TRBV28 combines with J gene TRBJ2-1; TRBD1 aligns across 9 bases. Germline V gene lookup returns CDR1 MDHEN and CDR2 SYDVKM. This CDR3 region has 13 residues. This chain's CDR3 is CASSNSGTGQKGF. The CDR3 region has the DNA TGTGCCAGCAGTAACTCCGGGACAGGGCAGAAAGGCTTC.

Only a few counts were recorded for this clonotype. This chain connects TRBV2 to TRBJ1-5; no firm D call. In germline, CDR1 is SNHLY, CDR2 FYNNEI. This CDR3 spans 15 amino acids. Trimming removed 4 bases from V and 0 bases from J, with 10 bases in between. This chain's CDR3 is CASSGNGPSNQPQHF. Written as DNA, the CDR3 is TGTGCCAGCAGTGGGAACGGCCCTAGCAATCAGCCCCAGCATTTT.

The chain joins TRBV7-2 to TRBJ2-5; 7 bases map to TRBD2. V was clipped by 2 bases and J by 3 bases; unmatched bases: 6. The CDR3 contains 15 residues. CDR1 and CDR2 from the germline V gene are SGHTA and FQGNSA. The CDR3 spells CASSLPTSREETQYF. The CDR3 DNA is TGTGCCAGCAGCTTACCGACTAGCAGGGAAGAGACCCAGTACTTC.

The rearrangement links TRBV6-5 to TRBJ1-6, with 7 bases that match TRBD1. The CDR3 totals 13 residues. The V segment lost 2 bases and the J segment 12 bases; nucleotides outside the gene matches: 4. CDR1 is MNHEY, CDR2 SVGAGI, per germline. CDR3 region: CASSYRGRGPLHF. CDR3 nucleotide sequence: TGTGCCAGCAGTTACAGGGGGCGAGGACCCCTCCACTTT.

This clonotype was observed a few times. The chain has TRBV7-8 and TRBJ2-7, with TRBD1 identical over 9 bases. From germline, CDR1 is SGHVS and CDR2 FQNEAQ. The CDR3 totals 17 residues. V dropped 3 bases and J dropped 0; count of bases not matched to a gene: 9. The DNA for the CDR3 is TGTGCCAGCAGCTTGGGGTTCGGGACAGGGTCCTCCTACGAGCAGTACTTC. Translated: CASSLGFGTGSSYEQYF.